The clone carrying this T cell receptor (beta chain) has just a few counts. Its matching antigen is unknown. This record comes from a study of shared clonotypes between healthy human individuals. Study conclusions and caveats: An effect of sequencing depth on clonotype sharing among donors was expected. Genetic and exposure-history diversity was limited by the few donors.

Trimming removed 3 bases at V and 6 bases at J, with 12 bases between. The CDR3 has 13 amino acids. Germline CDR1 MNHNS, CDR2 SASEGT. TCRdb keeps only in-frame clones here, not all; method: immunoSEQ multiplex PCR. There are about 460,000 clones in the sample; 75% to 80% occur only once, and more than 10% lies in the top ten. The rearrangement uses TRBV6-1 and TRBJ2-7, with D unresolved. Input material: PBMCs. This TCR derives from a woman aged 40 to 50 in good health. Some clones in this sample may be carry-over from other donors' samples. CDR3: CASSDRTVGEQYF. In nucleotides, the CDR3 is TGTGCCAGCAGTGATCGCACAGTCGGCGAGCAGTACTTC.